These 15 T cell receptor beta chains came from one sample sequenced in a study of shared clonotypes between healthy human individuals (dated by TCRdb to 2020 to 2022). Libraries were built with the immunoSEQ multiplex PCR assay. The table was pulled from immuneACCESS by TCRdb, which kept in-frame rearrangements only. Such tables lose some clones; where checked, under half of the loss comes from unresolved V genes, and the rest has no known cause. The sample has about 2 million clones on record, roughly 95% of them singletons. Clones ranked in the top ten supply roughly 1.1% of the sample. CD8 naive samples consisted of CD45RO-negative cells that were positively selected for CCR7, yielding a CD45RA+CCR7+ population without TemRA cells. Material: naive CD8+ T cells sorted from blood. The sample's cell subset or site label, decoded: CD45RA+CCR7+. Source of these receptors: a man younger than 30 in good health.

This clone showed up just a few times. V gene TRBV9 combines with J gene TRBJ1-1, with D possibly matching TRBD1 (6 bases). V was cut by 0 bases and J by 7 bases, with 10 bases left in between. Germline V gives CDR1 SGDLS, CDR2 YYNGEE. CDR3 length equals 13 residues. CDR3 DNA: TGTGCCAGCAGCGTAGCAGGGGTGAGTGAAGCTTTCTTT. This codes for CASSVAGVSEAFF.

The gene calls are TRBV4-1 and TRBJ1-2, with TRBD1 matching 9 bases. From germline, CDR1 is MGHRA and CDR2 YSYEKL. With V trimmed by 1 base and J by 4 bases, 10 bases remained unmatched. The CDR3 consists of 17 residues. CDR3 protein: CASSQGGTGNPIYGYTF. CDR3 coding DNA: TGCGCCAGCAGCCAAGGCGGGACAGGGAACCCCATCTATGGCTACACCTTC.

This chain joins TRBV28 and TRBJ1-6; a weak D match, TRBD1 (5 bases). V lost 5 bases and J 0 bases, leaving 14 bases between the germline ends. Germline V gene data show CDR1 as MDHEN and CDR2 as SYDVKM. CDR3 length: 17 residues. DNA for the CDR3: TGTGCCAGCAGTCCGCGGACACTGAGCTCCTATAATTCACCCCTCCACTTT. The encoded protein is CASSPRTLSSYNSPLHF.

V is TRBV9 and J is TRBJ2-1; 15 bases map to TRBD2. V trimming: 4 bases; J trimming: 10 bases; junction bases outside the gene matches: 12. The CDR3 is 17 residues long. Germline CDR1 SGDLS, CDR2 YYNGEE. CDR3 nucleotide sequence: TGTGCCAGCAGCCCAATATGGACTAGCGGGGGGGCCGCGGAGCAGTTCTTC. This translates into CASSPIWTSGGAAEQFF.

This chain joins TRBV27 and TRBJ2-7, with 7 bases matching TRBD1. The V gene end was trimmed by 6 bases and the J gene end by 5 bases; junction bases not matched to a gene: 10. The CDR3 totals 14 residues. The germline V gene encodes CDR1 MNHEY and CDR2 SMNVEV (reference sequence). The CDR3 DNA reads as TGTGCCAGCAGCAACAGGGGCCTCCTGGACGAGCAGTACTTC. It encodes CASSNRGLLDEQYF.

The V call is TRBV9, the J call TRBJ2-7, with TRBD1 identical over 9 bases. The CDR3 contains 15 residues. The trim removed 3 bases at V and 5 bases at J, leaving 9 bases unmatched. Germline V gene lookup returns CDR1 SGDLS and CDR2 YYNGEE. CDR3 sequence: CASSADGTGLDEQYF. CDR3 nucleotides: TGTGCCAGCAGCGCCGACGGGACAGGGCTCGACGAGCAGTACTTC.

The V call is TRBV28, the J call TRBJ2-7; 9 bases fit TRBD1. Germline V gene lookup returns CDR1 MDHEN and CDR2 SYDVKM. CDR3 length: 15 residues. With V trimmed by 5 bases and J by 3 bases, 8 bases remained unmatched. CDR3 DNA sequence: TGTGCCAGCAGTCGGGGGACAGGGCCGATCTACGAGCAGTACTTC. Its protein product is CASSRGTGPIYEQYF.

The DNA of the CDR3 is TGTGCCAGTAGCGGGACGGCCTTCTACGAGCAGTACTTC. This codes for CASSGTAFYEQYF. This rearrangement joins TRBV19 to TRBJ2-7; D could derive from TRBD1 or TRBD2 (5 bases each). CDR1 and CDR2 from the germline V gene are LNHDA and SQIVND (reference sequence). There are 13 residues in the CDR3. The V end was cut by 6 bases, the J end by 3 bases, with 12 bases between.

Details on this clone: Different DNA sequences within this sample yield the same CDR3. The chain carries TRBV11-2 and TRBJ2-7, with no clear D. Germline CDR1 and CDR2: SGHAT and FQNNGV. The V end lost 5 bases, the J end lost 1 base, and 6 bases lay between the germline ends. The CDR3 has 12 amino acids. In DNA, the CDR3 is TGTGCCAGCAGCCCGAATTCCTACGAGCAGTACTTC. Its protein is CASSPNSYEQYF. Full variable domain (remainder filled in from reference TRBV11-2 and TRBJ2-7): EAGVAQSPRYKIIEKRQSVAFWCNPISGHATLYWYQQILGQGPKLLIQFQNNGVVDDSQLPKDRFSAERLKGVDSTLKIQPAKLEDSAVYLCASSPNSYEQYFGPGTRLTVT.

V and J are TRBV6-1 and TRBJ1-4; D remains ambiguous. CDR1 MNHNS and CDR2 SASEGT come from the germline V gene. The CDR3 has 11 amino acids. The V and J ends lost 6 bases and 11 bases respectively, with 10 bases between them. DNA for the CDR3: TGTGCCAGCAGCCAGGCGGGGAAACTGTTTTTT. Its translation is CASSQAGKLFF.

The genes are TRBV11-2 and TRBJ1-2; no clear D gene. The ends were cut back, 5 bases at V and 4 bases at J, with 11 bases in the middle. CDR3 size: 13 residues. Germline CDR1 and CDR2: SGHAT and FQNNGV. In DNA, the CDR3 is TGTGCCAGCAGCGGTAGCCGGAGCTATGGCTACACCTTC. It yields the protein CASSGSRSYGYTF.

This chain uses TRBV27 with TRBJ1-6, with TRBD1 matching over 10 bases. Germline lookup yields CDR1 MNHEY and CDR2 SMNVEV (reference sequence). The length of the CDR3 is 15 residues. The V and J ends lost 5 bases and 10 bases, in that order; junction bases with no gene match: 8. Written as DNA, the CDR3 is TGTGCCAGCAGTCCCACCGGGACAGGGGTCTCACCCCTCCACTTT. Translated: CASSPTGTGVSPLHF.

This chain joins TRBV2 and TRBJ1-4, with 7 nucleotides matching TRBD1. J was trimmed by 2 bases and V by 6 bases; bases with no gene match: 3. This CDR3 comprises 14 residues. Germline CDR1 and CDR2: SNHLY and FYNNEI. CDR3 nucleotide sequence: TGTGCCAGCAGGACAGGGTCCACTAATGAAAAACTGTTTTTT. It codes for CASRTGSTNEKLFF.

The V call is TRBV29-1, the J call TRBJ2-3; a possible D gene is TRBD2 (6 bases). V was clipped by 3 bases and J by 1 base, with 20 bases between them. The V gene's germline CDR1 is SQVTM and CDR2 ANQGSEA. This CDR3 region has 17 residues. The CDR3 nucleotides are TGCAGCGTTGATAATGCGGACCTGCGGGACGGCACAGATACGCAGTATTTT. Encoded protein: CSVDNADLRDGTDTQYF.

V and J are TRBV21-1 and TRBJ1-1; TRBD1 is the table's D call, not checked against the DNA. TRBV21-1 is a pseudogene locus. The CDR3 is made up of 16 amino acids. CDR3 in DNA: TGTGCCAGCAGCACCAGTAGACAGAGGCCAAACACTGAAGCTTTCTTT. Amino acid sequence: CASSTSRQRPNTEAFF.